These T cell receptor beta chains were read from a single sample in a study of blood T cell repertoires in COVID-19. Clones were read by immunoSEQ multiplex PCR, and TCRdb kept only the in-frame ones, dropping some. The sample carries 120,000 or so clones, over 65% recorded once. The sequenced material came from peripheral blood. These receptors originate from a woman at least 80 years old with acute or convalescent COVID-19. Both conserved end residues are part of each CDR3. D genes are given only for firm matches. Size is omitted from some rows. Given values are once, few, many or a class for expanded clones.

j_gene: TRBJ1-2
v_gene: TRBV7-2
abundance: few
len: 13
d_gene: .
CDR3aa: CASSPTGSHGYTF
CDR3nt: TGTGCCAGCAGCCCAACAGGCTCCCATGGCTACACCTTC

j_gene: TRBJ2-3
v_gene: TRBV27
abundance: .
len: 14
d_gene: TRBD2
CDR3aa: CASRLAGGTDTQYF
CDR3nt: TGTGCCAGCAGACTAGCGGGGGGAACTGATACGCAGTATTTT

j_gene: TRBJ1-1
v_gene: TRBV6-5
abundance: .
len: 11
d_gene: .
CDR3aa: CAAQGYTEAFF
CDR3nt: TGTGCCGCTCAGGGGTACACTGAAGCTTTCTTT

j_gene: TRBJ1-4
v_gene: TRBV10-3
abundance: .
len: 15
d_gene: TRBD1
CDR3aa: CAISPVGTGGEKLFF
CDR3nt: TGTGCCATCAGTCCGGTAGGGACAGGGGGTGAAAAACTGTTTTTT

j_gene: TRBJ1-2
v_gene: TRBV19
abundance: .
len: 16
d_gene: TRBD1
CDR3aa: CASITPGQGQGYGYTF
CDR3nt: TGTGCCAGTATCACCCCGGGACAGGGGCAAGGCTATGGCTACACCTTC

j_gene: TRBJ2-2
v_gene: TRBV19
abundance: .
len: 14
d_gene: TRBD1
CDR3aa: CASSPGQYTGELFF
CDR3nt: TGTGCCAGTAGCCCGGGACAGTACACCGGGGAGCTGTTTTTT

j_gene: TRBJ2-6
v_gene: TRBV5-4
abundance: .
len: 16
d_gene: .
CDR3aa: CASSKEEGSGANVLTF
CDR3nt: TGTGCCAGCAGCAAGGAGGAGGGTTCAGGGGCCAACGTCCTGACTTTC

j_gene: TRBJ1-1
v_gene: TRBV18
abundance: few
len: 14
d_gene: .
CDR3aa: CASSPGRGNTEAFF
CDR3nt: TGTGCCAGCTCACCCGGTCGGGGGAACACTGAAGCTTTCTTT

j_gene: TRBJ2-4
v_gene: TRBV11-2
abundance: .
len: 14
d_gene: .
CDR3aa: CASSYPAGNDIQYF
CDR3nt: TGTGCCAGCAGCTACCCAGCAGGGAACGACATTCAGTACTTC

j_gene: TRBJ2-5
v_gene: TRBV4-1
abundance: .
len: 15
d_gene: .
CDR3aa: CASTLGQTIQETQYF
CDR3nt: TGCGCCAGCACTTTAGGACAGACTATACAAGAGACCCAGTACTTC

j_gene: TRBJ2-3
v_gene: TRBV6-1
abundance: .
len: 21
d_gene: TRBD2
CDR3aa: CASSEGRGLAGGYRGTDTQYF
CDR3nt: TGTGCCAGCAGTGAAGGCCGGGGACTAGCTGGGGGGTATCGCGGCACAGATACGCAGTATTTT

j_gene: TRBJ2-3
v_gene: TRBV2
abundance: .
len: 17
d_gene: .
CDR3aa: CASSLRAGGTRTDTQYF
CDR3nt: TGTGCCAGCAGTCTAAGAGCAGGAGGAACCCGCACAGATACGCAGTATTTT

j_gene: TRBJ2-1
v_gene: TRBV18
abundance: .
len: 16
d_gene: TRBD1
CDR3aa: CASSFTPGQSYNEQFF
CDR3nt: TGTGCCAGCTCATTCACTCCGGGACAGTCCTACAATGAGCAGTTCTTC

j_gene: TRBJ2-5
v_gene: TRBV11-2
abundance: .
len: 14
d_gene: .
CDR3aa: CASTFGTRDLAQYF
CDR3nt: TGTGCCAGCACCTTTGGGACACGCGATTTAGCCCAGTACTTC

j_gene: TRBJ2-7
v_gene: TRBV5-6
abundance: .
len: 15
d_gene: TRBD1
CDR3aa: CASSLSGQGPNEQYF
CDR3nt: TGTGCCAGCAGCTTGTCGGGACAGGGCCCCAACGAGCAGTACTTC

j_gene: TRBJ1-4
v_gene: TRBV6-1
abundance: once
len: 17
d_gene: .
CDR3aa: CASSVTSGGATNEKLFF
CDR3nt: TGTGCCAGCAGTGTCACCAGCGGGGGGGCAACTAATGAAAAACTGTTTTTT

j_gene: TRBJ1-5
v_gene: TRBV18
abundance: .
len: 13
d_gene: .
CDR3aa: CASSLNRVQPQHF
CDR3nt: TGTGCCAGCTCACTCAACAGGGTTCAGCCCCAGCATTTT

j_gene: TRBJ2-7
v_gene: TRBV18
abundance: .
len: 15
d_gene: TRBD2
CDR3aa: CASSPPAGGAYEQYF
CDR3nt: TGTGCCAGCTCACCACCGGCGGGAGGCGCCTACGAGCAGTACTTC

j_gene: TRBJ2-1
v_gene: TRBV5-6
abundance: .
len: 15
d_gene: .
CDR3aa: CASSAGTSSYNEQFF
CDR3nt: TGTGCCAGCAGCGCGGGGACGTCCTCCTACAATGAGCAGTTCTTC

j_gene: TRBJ2-7
v_gene: TRBV3-1/TRBV3-2
abundance: .
len: 14
d_gene: .
CDR3aa: CASSQTSSRGEQYF
CDR3nt: TGTGCCAGCAGCCAAACTAGTTCTAGGGGGGAGCAGTACTTC

j_gene: TRBJ2-7
v_gene: TRBV27
abundance: few
len: 15
d_gene: TRBD1
CDR3aa: CASQRGQGVGYEQYF
CDR3nt: TGTGCCAGCCAGAGAGGACAGGGAGTAGGTTACGAGCAGTACTTC

j_gene: TRBJ2-7
v_gene: TRBV4-1
abundance: once
len: 19
d_gene: .
CDR3aa: CASSQDFASPGQTRYEQYF
CDR3nt: TGCGCCAGCAGCCAAGATTTTGCCTCGCCAGGACAGACGCGGTACGAGCAGTACTTC

j_gene: TRBJ2-4
v_gene: TRBV28
abundance: .
len: 14
d_gene: TRBD2
CDR3aa: CASSASGGKNIQYF
CDR3nt: TGTGCCAGCAGTGCTAGCGGGGGGAAAAACATTCAGTACTTC

j_gene: TRBJ2-7
v_gene: TRBV4-1
abundance: .
len: 12
d_gene: .
CDR3aa: CASRGGGAEQYF
CDR3nt: TGCGCCAGTCGTGGTGGGGGGGCCGAGCAGTACTTC

j_gene: TRBJ2-3
v_gene: TRBV4-2
abundance: .
len: 15
d_gene: TRBD2
CDR3aa: CASSRPSGRDNTQYF
CDR3nt: TGTGCCAGCAGCCGTCCCAGCGGGAGGGATAATACGCAGTATTTT

j_gene: TRBJ2-5
v_gene: TRBV3-1/TRBV3-2
abundance: .
len: 13
d_gene: .
CDR3aa: CASSQSGAETQYF
CDR3nt: TGTGCCAGCAGTCAGTCGGGAGCGGAGACCCAGTACTTC

j_gene: TRBJ1-5
v_gene: TRBV4-1
abundance: .
len: 16
d_gene: TRBD1
CDR3aa: CASSPWTGGSDQPQHF
CDR3nt: TGCGCCAGCAGCCCCTGGACAGGGGGAAGTGATCAGCCCCAGCATTTT

j_gene: TRBJ2-2
v_gene: TRBV9
abundance: few
len: 18
d_gene: .
CDR3aa: CASSVVGGSVWNTGELFF
CDR3nt: TGTGCCAGCAGCGTAGTAGGGGGTTCTGTGTGGAACACCGGGGAGCTGTTTTTT

j_gene: TRBJ1-2
v_gene: TRBV6-5
abundance: once
len: 13
d_gene: .
CDR3aa: CASSPGWGDGYTF
CDR3nt: TGTGCCAGCAGCCCAGGTTGGGGGGATGGCTACACCTTC

j_gene: TRBJ2-3
v_gene: TRBV6-2/TRBV6-3
abundance: .
len: 17
d_gene: TRBD2
CDR3aa: CASSYWASGPSTDTQYF
CDR3nt: TGTGCCAGCAGTTACTGGGCTAGCGGGCCTAGCACAGATACGCAGTATTTT

j_gene: TRBJ2-6
v_gene: TRBV4-1
abundance: few
len: 19
d_gene: .
CDR3aa: CASSQDSAGTGSGANVLTF
CDR3nt: TGCGCCAGCAGCCAAGATAGTGCGGGCACAGGGTCTGGGGCCAACGTCCTGACTTTC

j_gene: TRBJ1-5
v_gene: TRBV28
abundance: .
len: 16
d_gene: .
CDR3aa: CASSLLGADGHQPQHF
CDR3nt: TGTGCCAGCAGTTTATTGGGTGCGGACGGACACCAGCCCCAGCATTTT

j_gene: TRBJ2-4
v_gene: TRBV5-6
abundance: .
len: 17
d_gene: .
CDR3aa: CASSLSRQDVAKNIQYF
CDR3nt: TGTGCCAGCAGCTTGTCGAGACAGGACGTAGCCAAAAACATTCAGTACTTC

j_gene: TRBJ2-1
v_gene: TRBV4-1
abundance: once
len: 17
d_gene: TRBD2
CDR3aa: CASSQDAGTSGNNEQFF
CDR3nt: TGCGCCAGCAGCCAAGATGCGGGGACTAGCGGAAACAATGAGCAGTTCTTC

j_gene: TRBJ2-7
v_gene: TRBV28
abundance: .
len: 15
d_gene: TRBD2
CDR3aa: CASLSRREGRYEQYF
CDR3nt: TGTGCCAGCCTCTCTAGGCGGGAGGGCCGATACGAGCAGTACTTC

j_gene: TRBJ2-5
v_gene: TRBV28
abundance: .
len: 14
d_gene: TRBD2
CDR3aa: CASSWTSVQETQYF
CDR3nt: TGTGCCAGCAGTTGGACTAGCGTGCAAGAGACCCAGTACTTC

j_gene: TRBJ1-2
v_gene: TRBV11-2
abundance: few
len: 11
d_gene: .
CDR3aa: CASSFRGGYTF
CDR3nt: TGTGCCAGCAGCTTTAGGGGTGGCTACACCTTC

j_gene: TRBJ1-1
v_gene: TRBV15
abundance: once
len: 13
d_gene: .
CDR3aa: CATSRGHELRAFF
CDR3nt: TGTGCCACCAGCAGAGGCCACGAGTTAAGAGCTTTCTTT

j_gene: TRBJ2-5
v_gene: TRBV6-5
abundance: .
len: 14
d_gene: .
CDR3aa: CASSSQGRTETQYF
CDR3nt: TGTGCCAGCAGCTCACAGGGTCGGACTGAGACCCAGTACTTC

j_gene: TRBJ1-1
v_gene: TRBV7-2
abundance: .
len: 16
d_gene: .
CDR3aa: CASSLARALARTEAFF
CDR3nt: TGTGCCAGCAGCTTAGCGCGGGCGCTCGCTCGGACTGAAGCTTTCTTT

j_gene: TRBJ1-5
v_gene: TRBV10-1
abundance: .
len: 17
d_gene: .
CDR3aa: CASSERKPDISNQPQHF
CDR3nt: TGCGCCAGCAGTGAGCGCAAACCAGACATATCTAATCAGCCCCAGCATTTT

j_gene: TRBJ2-1
v_gene: TRBV5-1
abundance: .
len: 14
d_gene: .
CDR3aa: CASSTGSSYNEQFF
CDR3nt: TGCGCCAGTAGTACCGGGTCCTCCTACAATGAGCAGTTCTTC

j_gene: TRBJ2-7
v_gene: TRBV4-2
abundance: .
len: 13
d_gene: .
CDR3aa: CASSPRSSYEQYF
CDR3nt: TGTGCCAGCAGCCCTAGGAGCTCCTACGAGCAGTACTTC

j_gene: TRBJ1-1
v_gene: TRBV25-1
abundance: .
len: 15
d_gene: .
CDR3aa: CASSPRMGGVSEAFF
CDR3nt: TGTGCCAGCAGTCCCCGTATGGGGGGGGTCTCTGAAGCTTTCTTT

j_gene: TRBJ2-1
v_gene: TRBV9
abundance: .
len: 15
d_gene: .
CDR3aa: CASSALGLDYNEQFF
CDR3nt: TGTGCCAGCAGCGCTTTAGGACTGGACTACAATGAGCAGTTCTTC

j_gene: TRBJ2-1
v_gene: TRBV5-1
abundance: .
len: 16
d_gene: TRBD2
CDR3aa: CASSLVGGGTYNEQFF
CDR3nt: TGCGCCAGCAGCTTGGTTGGCGGGGGGACCTACAATGAGCAGTTCTTC

j_gene: TRBJ1-2
v_gene: TRBV5-1
abundance: .
len: 15
d_gene: TRBD1
CDR3aa: CASSWGDSFNYGYTF
CDR3nt: TGCGCCAGCAGCTGGGGGGACAGCTTTAACTATGGCTACACCTTC

j_gene: TRBJ1-2
v_gene: TRBV5-5
abundance: few
len: 14
d_gene: .
CDR3aa: CASSLDGANYGYTF
CDR3nt: TGTGCCAGCAGCCTGGACGGAGCTAACTATGGCTACACCTTC

j_gene: TRBJ2-5
v_gene: TRBV5-1
abundance: .
len: 16
d_gene: TRBD2
CDR3aa: CASSLASGGTQETQYF
CDR3nt: TGCGCCAGCAGCTTGGCTAGCGGGGGGACCCAAGAGACCCAGTACTTC